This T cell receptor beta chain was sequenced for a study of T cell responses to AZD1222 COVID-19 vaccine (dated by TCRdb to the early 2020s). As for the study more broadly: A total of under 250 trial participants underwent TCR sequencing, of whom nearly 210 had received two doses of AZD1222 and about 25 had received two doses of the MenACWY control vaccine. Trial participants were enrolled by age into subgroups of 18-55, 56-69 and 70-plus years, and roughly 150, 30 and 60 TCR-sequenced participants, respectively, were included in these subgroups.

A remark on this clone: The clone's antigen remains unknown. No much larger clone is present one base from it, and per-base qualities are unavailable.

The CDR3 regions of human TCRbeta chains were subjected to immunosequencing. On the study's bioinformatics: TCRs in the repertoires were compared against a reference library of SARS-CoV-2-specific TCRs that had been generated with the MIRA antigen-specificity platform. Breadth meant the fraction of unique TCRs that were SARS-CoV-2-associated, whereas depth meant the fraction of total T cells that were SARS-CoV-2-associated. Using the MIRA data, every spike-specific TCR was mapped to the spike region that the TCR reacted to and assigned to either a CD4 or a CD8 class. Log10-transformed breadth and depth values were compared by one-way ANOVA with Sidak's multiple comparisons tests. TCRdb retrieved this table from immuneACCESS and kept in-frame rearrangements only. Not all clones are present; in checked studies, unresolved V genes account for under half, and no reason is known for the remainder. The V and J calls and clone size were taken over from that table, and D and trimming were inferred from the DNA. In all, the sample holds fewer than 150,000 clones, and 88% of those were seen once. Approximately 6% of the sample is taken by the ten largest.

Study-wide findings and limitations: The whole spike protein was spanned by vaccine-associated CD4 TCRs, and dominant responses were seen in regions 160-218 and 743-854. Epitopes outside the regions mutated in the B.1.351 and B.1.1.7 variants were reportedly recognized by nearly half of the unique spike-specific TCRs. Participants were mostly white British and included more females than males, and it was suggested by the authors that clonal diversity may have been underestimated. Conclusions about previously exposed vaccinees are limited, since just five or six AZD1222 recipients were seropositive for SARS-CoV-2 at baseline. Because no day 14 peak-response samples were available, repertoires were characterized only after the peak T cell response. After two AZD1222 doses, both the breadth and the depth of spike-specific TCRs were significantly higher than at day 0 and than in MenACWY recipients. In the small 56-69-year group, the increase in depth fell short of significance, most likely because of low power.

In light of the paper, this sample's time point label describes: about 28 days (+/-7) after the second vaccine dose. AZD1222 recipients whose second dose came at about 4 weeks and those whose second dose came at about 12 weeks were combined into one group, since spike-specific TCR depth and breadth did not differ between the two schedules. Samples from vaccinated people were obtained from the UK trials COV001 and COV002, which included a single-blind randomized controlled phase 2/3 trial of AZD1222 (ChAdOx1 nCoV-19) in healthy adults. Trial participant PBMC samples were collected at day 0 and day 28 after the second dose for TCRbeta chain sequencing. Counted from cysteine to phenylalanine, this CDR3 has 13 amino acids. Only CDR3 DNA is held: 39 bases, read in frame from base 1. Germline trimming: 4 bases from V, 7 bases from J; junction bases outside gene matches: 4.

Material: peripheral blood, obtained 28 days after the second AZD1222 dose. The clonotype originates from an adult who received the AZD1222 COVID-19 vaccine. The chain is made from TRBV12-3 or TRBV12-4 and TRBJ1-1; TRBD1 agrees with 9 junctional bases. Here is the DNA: TGTGCCAGCAGTTCGACAGGGGGTGGTGAAGCTTTCTTT. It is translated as CASSSTGGGEAFF.